One sample yielded the 10 T cell receptor beta chains listed below, sequenced in a study of T cells after somatic rescue of genetic block. The repertoire was sequenced with immunoSEQ multiplex PCR; TCRdb's copy has only in-frame clones and lacks some. The sample records 15,000 or so clones, 72% being singletons. Material for sequencing was peripheral blood mononuclear cells (PBMCs). All receptors come from a boy aged 5-17 years.

This chain connects TRBV2 to TRBJ1-1; no firm D call. CDR1 SNHLY and CDR2 FYNNEI come from the germline V gene. V was pared by 4 bases and J by 11 bases, with 14 bases between. This CDR3 has 12 residues. CDR3 sequence reads: CASSGIGPGAFF. CDR3 DNA: TGTGCCAGCAGTGGGATTGGTCCCGGGGCTTTCTTT.

The chain employs TRBV27 and TRBJ1-5; 8 bases line up with TRBD1. This CDR3 spans 18 amino acids. J lost 3 bases, V lost 5 bases, and 15 bases had no gene match. CDR1 MNHEY and CDR2 SMNVEV come from the germline V gene (reference sequence). The CDR3 sequence is CASSPYLFDRGHNQPQHF. The CDR3 DNA reads TGTGCCAGCAGTCCCTATCTCTTTGACAGGGGACACAATCAGCCCCAGCATTTT.

J is TRBJ2-3 and V is TRBV2, with D unresolved. The V and J ends lost 5 bases and 5 bases respectively, with 14 bases between them. The germline CDR1 and CDR2 sequences are SNHLY and FYNNEI. This CDR3 contains 14 residues. CDR3 bases: TGTGCCAGCAGTCCAAGGGAAGGAGTAGATACGCAGTATTTT. It specifies CASSPREGVDTQYF.

CDR3 DNA: TGTGCCATCAGTGACTCGAGAGGCCCTGGCTACACCTTC. Translating it yields CAISDSRGPGYTF. The chain recombines TRBV10-3 with TRBJ1-2; D remains unclear. The CDR3 is made up of 13 amino acids. Germline CDR1 and CDR2: ENHRY and SYGVKD. V dropped 3 bases and J dropped 7 bases, with 12 bases sitting between them.

This clone was seen more than once but under ten times. The CDR3 reads CASSAGQVLYNSPLHF. For the CDR3, the DNA is TGCGCCAGCAGCGCCGGACAGGTTCTCTATAATTCACCCCTCCACTTT. The rearrangement uses TRBV5-1 and TRBJ1-6, with 7 bases identical to TRBD1. The CDR3 is made up of 16 amino acids. The germline V gene encodes CDR1 SGHRS and CDR2 YFSETQ. The trim removed 4 bases at V and 3 bases at J, leaving 7 bases unmatched.

The rearrangement uses TRBV6-6 and TRBJ2-5; TRBD1 matches at 8 bases. Gene TRBJ2-7 matches the end of the DNA better, so the J call may be wrong. Germline V gene sequence: CDR1 MNHNY, CDR2 SVGAGI (reference sequence). The CDR3 has 15 residues. The CDR3 nucleotides read TGTGCCAGCAGTTACTCGGCAGGGGGCTTGGACGAGCAGTACTTC. This encodes CASSYSAGGLDEQYF.

This sequence joins TRBV5-5 and TRBJ2-7; TRBD1 might be the D (6 bases). The germline CDR1 and CDR2 sequences are SGHKS and YYEKEE (reference sequence). Trimming stripped 3 bases from V and 3 bases from J, with 19 bases between. The CDR3 is 16 residues long. The CDR3 loop reads CASSSWKQGIVYEQYF. DNA for the CDR3: TGTGCCAGCAGCTCTTGGAAACAGGGAATAGTCTACGAGCAGTACTTC.

This clone was recorded once. The chain recombines TRBV6-5 with TRBJ2-5; weak D call: TRBD2 (6 bases). The germline V gene encodes CDR1 MNHEY and CDR2 SVGAGI. Trimming took 6 bases from V and 4 from J, leaving 15 bases between them. The CDR3 loop spans 14 amino acids. This chain's CDR3 is CASSPLAVRETQYF. As DNA, the CDR3 is TGTGCCAGCAGCCCGTTAGCGGTCCGAGAGACCCAGTACTTC.

This clone occurred a few times. This chain joins TRBV4-2 and TRBJ2-3; TRBD2 agrees at 13 bases. CDR3 length: 19 amino acids. Looked up from germline, CDR1 is LGHNA and CDR2 is YNFKEQ. After removal of 0 bases from V and 0 bases from J, the junction contained 6 bases not matched to a gene. CDR3 DNA sequence: TGTGCCAGCAGCCAAGATTGGACTAGCGGGAGAGGAAGCACAGATACGCAGTATTTT. This translates into CASSQDWTSGRGSTDTQYF.

The chain recombines TRBV5-1 with TRBJ2-3, with TRBD2 matching over 7 bases. Germline lookup yields CDR1 SGHRS and CDR2 YFSETQ. J was trimmed by 1 base and V by 5 bases; bases with no gene match: 4. The CDR3 runs to 14 residues. The CDR3 DNA sequence: TGCGCCAGCAGTCTAGCGGCGGGCACAGATACGCAGTATTTT. Its protein product is CASSLAAGTDTQYF.